This record looks at one T cell receptor (beta chain) sequence and its context. Its matching antigen is unknown. The V end lost 10 bases, the J end lost 0 bases, and 12 bases lay between the germline ends. The CDR3 has 13 residues. Looked up from germline, CDR1 is ENHRY and CDR2 is SYGVKD. The data are from a study of T cell responses to AZD1222 COVID-19 vaccine. The assay was immunoSEQ multiplex PCR, and TCRdb's table has in-frame clones only and misses some. The table shows 150,000 to 180,000 clones, with around 89% occurring only once. Study-level points and caveats: Dominant CD4 TCR responses targeted spike regions 160-218 and 743-854. When two AZD1222 doses had been given, Spike-specific TCR breadth and depth rose.

The sequencing here drew on peripheral blood, taken on day 0 of AZD1222 vaccination. The TCR originated in an adult in good health. The chain carries TRBV10-3 and TRBJ1-1; tentatively, D is TRBD1 (5 bases). This CDR3 is CATYQGMNTEAFF. The CDR3 nucleotides are TGTGCCACCTATCAGGGTATGAACACTGAAGCTTTCTTT.